This TCR beta chain derives from a study of T cell responses to AZD1222 COVID-19 vaccine. CDR3 length: 12 amino acids. CDR1 and CDR2 (germline): MNHEY, SMNVEV (reference sequence). V was cut by 5 bases and J by 0 bases, with 3 bases left in between. Regarding the study as a whole: Only 6 or 7 people who got AZD1222 tested seropositive at baseline.

Turning to this clone: Its antigen is not identified.

Samples with a second dose at about 4 or about 12 weeks were pooled together. Assay used: immunoSEQ multiplex PCR; TCRdb lists only in-frame clones, some missing. The top ten clones hold around 4.5% of a sample with over 150,000 clones, over 75% of them seen once. V and J are TRBV27 and TRBJ2-3; D ambiguous. Sequencing was performed on peripheral blood, taken 28 days after the second AZD1222 dose. The clonotype was recovered from an adult who received the AZD1222 COVID-19 vaccine. In DNA, the CDR3 is TGTGCCAGCAGTAGAAGCACAGATACGCAGTATTTT. Its protein product is CASSRSTDTQYF.